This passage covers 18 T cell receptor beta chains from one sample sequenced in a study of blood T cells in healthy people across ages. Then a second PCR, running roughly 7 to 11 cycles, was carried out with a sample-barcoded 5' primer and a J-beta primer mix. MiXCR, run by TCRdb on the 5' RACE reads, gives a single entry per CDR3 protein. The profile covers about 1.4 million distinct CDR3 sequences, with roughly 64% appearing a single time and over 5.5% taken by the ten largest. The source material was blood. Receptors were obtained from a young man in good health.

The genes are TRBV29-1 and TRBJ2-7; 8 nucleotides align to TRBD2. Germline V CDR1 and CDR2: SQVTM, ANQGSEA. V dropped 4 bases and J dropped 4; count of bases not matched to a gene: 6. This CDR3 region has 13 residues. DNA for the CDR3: TGCAGCGTTGGCGGGGGGCGTCGGTACGAGCAGTACTTC. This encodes CSVGGGRRYEQYF.

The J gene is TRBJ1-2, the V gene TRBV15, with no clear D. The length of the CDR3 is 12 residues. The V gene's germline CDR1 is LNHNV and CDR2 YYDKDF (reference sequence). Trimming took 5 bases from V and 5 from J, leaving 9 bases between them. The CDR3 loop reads CATSHPDYGYTF. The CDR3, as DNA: TGTGCCACCAGCCACCCTGATTATGGCTACACCTTC.

The CDR3 sequence: CASSPWTGLTDTQYF. CDR3 DNA sequence: TGTGCCAGCAGCCCGTGGACAGGGTTGACGGATACGCAGTATTTT. This chain links TRBV9 with TRBJ2-3; TRBD1 matches at 8 bases. The germline CDR1 and CDR2 sequences are SGDLS and YYNGEE. The CDR3 runs to 15 residues. V lost 4 bases, J lost 6 bases, and 10 bases stayed unmatched. The whole variable domain, filled in from reference TRBV9 and TRBJ2-3, reads DSGVTQTPKHLITATGQRVTLRCSPRSGDLSVYWYQQSLDQGLQFLIQYYNGEERAKGNILERFSAQQFPDLHSELNLSSLELGDSALYFCASSPWTGLTDTQYFGPGTRLTVL.

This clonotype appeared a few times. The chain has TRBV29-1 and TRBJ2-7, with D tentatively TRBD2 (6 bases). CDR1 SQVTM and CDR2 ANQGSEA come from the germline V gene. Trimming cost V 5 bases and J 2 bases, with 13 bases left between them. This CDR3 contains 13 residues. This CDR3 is CSVTGRLTYEQYF. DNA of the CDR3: TGCAGCGTTACTGGGAGGCTGACCTACGAGCAGTACTTC.

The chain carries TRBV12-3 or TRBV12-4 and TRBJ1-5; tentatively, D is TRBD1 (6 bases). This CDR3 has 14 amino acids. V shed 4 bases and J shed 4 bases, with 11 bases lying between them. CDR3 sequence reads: CASSSSTGNQPQHF. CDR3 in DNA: TGTGCCAGCAGTTCGAGCACAGGGAATCAGCCCCAGCATTTT.

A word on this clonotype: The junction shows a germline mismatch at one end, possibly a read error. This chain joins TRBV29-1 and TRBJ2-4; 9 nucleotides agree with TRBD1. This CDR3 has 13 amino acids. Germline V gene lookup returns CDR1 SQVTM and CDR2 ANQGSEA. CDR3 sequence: CSVRTGAGNIRYF. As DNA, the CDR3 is TGCAGCGTTCGGACAGGGGCTGGAAACATTCGGTACTTC.

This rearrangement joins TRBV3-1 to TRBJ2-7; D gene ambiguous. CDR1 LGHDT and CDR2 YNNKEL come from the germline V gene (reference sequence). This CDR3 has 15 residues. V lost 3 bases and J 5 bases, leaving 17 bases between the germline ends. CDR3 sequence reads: CASSHVLGIQDEQYF. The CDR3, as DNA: TGTGCCAGCAGCCATGTTTTAGGAATTCAGGACGAGCAGTACTTC.

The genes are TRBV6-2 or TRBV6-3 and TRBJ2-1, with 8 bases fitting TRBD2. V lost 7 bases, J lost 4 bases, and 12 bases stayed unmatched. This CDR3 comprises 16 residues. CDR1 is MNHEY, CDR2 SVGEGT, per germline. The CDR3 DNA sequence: TGTGCCAGCACCCACAGGGTAGCGGGACTTTACAATGAGCAGTTCTTC. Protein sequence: CASTHRVAGLYNEQFF.

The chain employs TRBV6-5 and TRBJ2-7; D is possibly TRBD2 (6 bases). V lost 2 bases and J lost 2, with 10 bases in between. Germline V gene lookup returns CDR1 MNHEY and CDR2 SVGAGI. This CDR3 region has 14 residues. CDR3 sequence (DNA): TGTGCCAGCAGTTACGATCGGGGGACCTACGAGCAGTACTTC. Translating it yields CASSYDRGTYEQYF.

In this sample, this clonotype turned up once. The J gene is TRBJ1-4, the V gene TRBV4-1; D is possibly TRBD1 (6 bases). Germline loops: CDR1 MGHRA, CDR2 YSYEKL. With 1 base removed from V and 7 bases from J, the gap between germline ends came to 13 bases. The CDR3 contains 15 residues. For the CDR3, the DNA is TGCGCCAGCAGCCAAGTCTGGGGGCGCGGTGAAAAACTGTTTTTT. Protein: CASSQVWGRGEKLFF.

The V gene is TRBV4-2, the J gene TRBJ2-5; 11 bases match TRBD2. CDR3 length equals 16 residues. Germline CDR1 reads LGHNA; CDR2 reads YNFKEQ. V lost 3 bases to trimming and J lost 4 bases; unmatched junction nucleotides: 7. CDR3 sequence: CASSHDNSGRGETQYF. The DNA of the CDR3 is TGTGCCAGCAGCCATGATAATAGCGGGAGGGGAGAGACCCAGTACTTC.

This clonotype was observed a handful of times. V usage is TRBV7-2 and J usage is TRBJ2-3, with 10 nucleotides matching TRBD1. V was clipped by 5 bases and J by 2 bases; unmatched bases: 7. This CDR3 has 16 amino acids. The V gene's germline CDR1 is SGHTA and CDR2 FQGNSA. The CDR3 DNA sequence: TGTGCCAGCAGCACCCGACAGGGGGCACTCACAGATACGCAGTATTTT. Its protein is CASSTRQGALTDTQYF. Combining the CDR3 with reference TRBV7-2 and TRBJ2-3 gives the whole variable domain GAGVSQSPSNKVTEKGKDVELRCDPISGHTALYWYRQSLGQGLEFLIYFQGNSAPDKSGLPSDRFSAERTGGSVSTLTIQRTQQEDSAVYLCASSTRQGALTDTQYFGPGTRLTVL.

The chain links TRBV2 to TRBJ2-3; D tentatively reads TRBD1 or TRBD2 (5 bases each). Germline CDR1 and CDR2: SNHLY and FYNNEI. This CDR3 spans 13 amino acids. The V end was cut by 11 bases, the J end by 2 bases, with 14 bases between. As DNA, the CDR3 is TGTGCCGGGGTGAGGGGCCTCACAGATACGCAGTATTTT. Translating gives CAGVRGLTDTQYF.

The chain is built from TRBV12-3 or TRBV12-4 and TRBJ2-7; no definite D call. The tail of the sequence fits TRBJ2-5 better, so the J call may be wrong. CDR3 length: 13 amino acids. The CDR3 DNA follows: TGTGCCACTCGACCACCATTCGGGGAGACCCAGTACTTC. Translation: CATRPPFGETQYF.

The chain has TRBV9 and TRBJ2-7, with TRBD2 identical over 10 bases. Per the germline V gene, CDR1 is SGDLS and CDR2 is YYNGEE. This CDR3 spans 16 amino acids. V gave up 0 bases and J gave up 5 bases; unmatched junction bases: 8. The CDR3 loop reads CASSVAGGLASNEQYF. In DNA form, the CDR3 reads TGTGCCAGCAGCGTAGCGGGGGGACTAGCGAGCAACGAGCAGTACTTC. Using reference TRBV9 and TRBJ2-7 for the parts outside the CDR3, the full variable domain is DSGVTQTPKHLITATGQRVTLRCSPRSGDLSVYWYQQSLDQGLQFLIQYYNGEERAKGNILERFSAQQFPDLHSELNLSSLELGDSALYFCASSVAGGLASNEQYFGPGTRLTVT.

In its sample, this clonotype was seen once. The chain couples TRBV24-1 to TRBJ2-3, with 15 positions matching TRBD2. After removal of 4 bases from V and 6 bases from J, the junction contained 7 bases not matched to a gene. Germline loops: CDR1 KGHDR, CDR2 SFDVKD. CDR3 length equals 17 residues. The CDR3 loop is CATSDGLAGGRSDTQYF. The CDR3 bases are TGTGCCACCAGTGACGGACTAGCGGGGGGGCGATCGGATACGCAGTATTTT.

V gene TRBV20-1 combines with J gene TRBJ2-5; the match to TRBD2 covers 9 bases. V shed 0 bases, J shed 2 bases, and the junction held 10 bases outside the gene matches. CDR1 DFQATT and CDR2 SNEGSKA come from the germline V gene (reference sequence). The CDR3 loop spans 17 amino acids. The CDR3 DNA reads TGCAGTGCTAGAGATCTGGGGAGACTAGCGGTTCAAGAGACCCAGTACTTC. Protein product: CSARDLGRLAVQETQYF.

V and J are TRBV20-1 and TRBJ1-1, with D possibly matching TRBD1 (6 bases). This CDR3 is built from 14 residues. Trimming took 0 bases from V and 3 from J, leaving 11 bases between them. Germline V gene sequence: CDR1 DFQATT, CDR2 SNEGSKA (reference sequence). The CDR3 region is CSARDQGRDTEAFF. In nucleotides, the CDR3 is TGCAGTGCTAGAGATCAGGGGAGGGACACTGAAGCTTTCTTT.